This T cell receptor (beta chain) was profiled in a study of cytomegalovirus exposure and HLA in healthy donors. Study results and caveats: The dataset shows that most TCR sequences were rare, while some public TCRs occurred in many donors.

The PCR made use of 60 Vbeta and 13 Jbeta primers. Produced via immunoSEQ multiplex PCR; TCRdb's table is partial and in-frame only. The table shows roughly 150,000 clones, with 81% occurring only once. Worth noting for this clone: Its antigen is still unknown.

The CDR3 loop spans 13 amino acids. V lost 2 bases to trimming and J lost 5 bases, with 8 bases between them. Germline CDR1 reads SNHLY; CDR2 reads FYNNEI. The donors comprised healthy bone marrow donors. The chain has TRBV2 and TRBJ2-3; D might be TRBD2 (6 bases). Source material: PBMCs. This clonotype originated in a woman under 30 in good health and CMV-seronegative. This CDR3 reads CASSEQGGDTQYF. For the CDR3, the DNA is TGTGCCAGCAGTGAACAGGGAGGAGATACGCAGTATTTT.